This is a list of T cell receptor beta chains from one sample in a study of cytomegalovirus exposure and HLA in healthy donors. The table came from immunoSEQ multiplex PCR; TCRdb's copy has only in-frame clones and leaves some out. There are 50,000 or so clones in the sample; approximately 70% occur only once, and 5% to 7.5% lies in the top ten. The material sequenced was PBMCs. These receptors were obtained from a young man in good health and CMV-seronegative. The CDR3 runs from the conserved cysteine through the conserved F or W. Fields, in order: J gene, clone size, D gene, V gene, CDR3 length, CDR3 protein, CDR3 DNA. A D gene is named only where the DNA matches it firmly. Clone size is given for some rows only: seen once, a few or many times, or a class if the clone is expanded.

TRBJ1-1 | few | NA | TRBV6-5 | 13 | CASRTGWGTEAFF | TGTGCCAGCAGGACAGGTTGGGGCACTGAAGCTTTCTTT
TRBJ1-5 | few | NA | TRBV19 | 15 | CASSMRWQGSQPQHF | TGTGCCAGTAGTATGAGATGGCAGGGATCACAGCCCCAGCATTTT
TRBJ2-1 | few | TRBD2 | TRBV5-1 | 16 | CASSLNSGSAYNEQFF | TGCGCCAGCAGCTTGAATAGCGGGAGTGCCTACAATGAGCAGTTCTTC
TRBJ2-7 | once | NA | TRBV6-1 | 16 | CASSELRAGATYEQYF | TGTGCCAGCAGTGAATTGAGGGCAGGCGCTACCTACGAGCAGTACTTC
TRBJ1-1 | NA | NA | TRBV19 | 15 | CASSLGALGNTEAFF | TGTGCCAGTAGTTTGGGGGCACTAGGGAACACTGAAGCTTTCTTT
TRBJ2-1 | NA | TRBD1 | TRBV7-9 | 13 | CASSLTGYNEQFF | TGTGCCAGCAGTTTGACAGGGTACAATGAGCAGTTCTTC
TRBJ1-1 | NA | NA | TRBV6-1 | 18 | CASSEKKTRTGLNTEAFF | TGTGCCAGCAGTGAAAAAAAAACCAGAACAGGTTTGAACACTGAAGCTTTCTTT
TRBJ1-1 | NA | NA | TRBV7-8 | 13 | CASSLRFDTEAFF | TGTGCCAGCAGCTTGCGATTCGACACTGAAGCTTTCTTT
TRBJ2-1 | once | TRBD2 | TRBV4-2 | 15 | CASSAGTSGNNEQFF | TGTGCCAGCAGCGCCGGGACTAGCGGAAACAATGAGCAGTTCTTC
TRBJ1-5 | NA | TRBD1 | TRBV2 | 14 | CASRETGIGEPQHF | TGTGCCAGCAGAGAGACAGGGATTGGCGAGCCCCAGCATTTT
TRBJ1-1 | NA | TRBD1 | TRBV14 | 14 | CASSWGQGTTEAFF | TGTGCCAGCAGTTGGGGACAGGGTACTACTGAAGCTTTCTTT
TRBJ2-5 | NA | TRBD1 | TRBV30 | 14 | CAWSKGAVRETQYF | TGTGCCTGGAGTAAGGGGGCAGTAAGGGAGACCCAGTACTTC
TRBJ1-2 | NA | NA | TRBV28 | 14 | CASSFDRSLGGYTF | TGTGCCAGCAGTTTTGACAGATCGCTGGGAGGCTACACCTTC
TRBJ1-2 | NA | NA | TRBV25-1 | 14 | CASSDRTTNYGYTF | TGTGCCAGCAGTGACAGGACTACTAACTATGGCTACACCTTC
TRBJ2-5 | NA | NA | TRBV2 | 13 | CASRQGGQETQYF | TGTGCCAGCAGGCAGGGGGGTCAAGAGACCCAGTACTTC
TRBJ2-7 | NA | NA | TRBV5-1 | 15 | CASSLNVGSSYEQYF | TGCGCCAGCAGCTTGAATGTAGGGAGCTCCTACGAGCAGTACTTC
TRBJ1-6 | NA | NA | TRBV2 | 14 | CASGVGGLSSPLHF | TGTGCCAGCGGGGTGGGGGGACTTTCCTCACCCCTCCACTTT
TRBJ2-5 | NA | TRBD2 | TRBV30 | 16 | CAWKESSGRAKETQYF | TGTGCCTGGAAGGAGAGTAGCGGGAGGGCCAAGGAGACCCAGTACTTC
TRBJ2-3 | NA | TRBD1 | TRBV2 | 16 | CASSENRGMSTDTQYF | TGTGCCAGCAGTGAAAACAGGGGAATGAGCACAGATACGCAGTATTTT
TRBJ2-2 | NA | NA | TRBV19 | 15 | CASSIEGHNTGELFF | TGTGCCAGTAGTATAGAGGGGCATAACACCGGGGAGCTGTTTTTT
TRBJ1-4 | NA | NA | TRBV18 | 15 | CASSPSGRENEKLFF | TGTGCCAGCTCACCGAGCGGGAGGGAAAATGAAAAACTGTTTTTT